This is a list of T cell receptor beta chains from one sample in a study of blood T cell repertoires in COVID-19. Profiling relied on immunoSEQ multiplex PCR, and the TCRdb table lists in-frame clones only, not all of them. The sample yields approximately 330,000 clones, around 90% seen once. Source material: peripheral blood. These receptors all stem from a woman in her thirties or forties with COVID-19, enrolled during active disease. CDR3s include the opening cysteine and the closing phenylalanine or tryptophan. D genes are given only for firm matches. Where a row states a size, it is once, few, many or the class of an expanded clone; other rows omit it.

V	D	J	size	DNA	CDR3
TRBV27	TRBD1	TRBJ1-2	NA	TGTGCCAGGGCAGACAGGGACTATGGCTACACCTTC	CARADRDYGYTF
TRBV11-2	TRBD1	TRBJ2-5	few	TGTGCCAGCAGCTCCTCTCCGGGACAGCCGACCCAGTACTTC	CASSSSPGQPTQYF
TRBV5-4	TRBD1	TRBJ1-2	NA	TGTGCCAGCAGCGCGATCACAGGGGACTATGGCTACACCTTC	CASSAITGDYGYTF
TRBV28	NA	TRBJ1-6	NA	TGTGCCACCCGACCAGGGTTTTCACCCCTCCACTTT	CATRPGFSPLHF
TRBV28	NA	TRBJ1-6	NA	TGTGCCAGCAGTTCCCATCTGATCCTCAGGGGTTCACCCCTCCACTTT	CASSSHLILRGSPLHF
TRBV7-2	NA	TRBJ1-3	NA	TGTGCCAGCAGCTTTACCGCAGTCGCTGGAAACACCATATATTTT	CASSFTAVAGNTIYF
TRBV7-3	TRBD2	TRBJ2-1	NA	TGTGCCAGCAGCCCCCCGGGAGGGGCTTACAATGAGCAGTTCTTC	CASSPPGGAYNEQFF
TRBV14	NA	TRBJ1-4	NA	TGTGCCAGCAGCCAAGTAACAGCCTTTAATGAAAAACTGTTTTTT	CASSQVTAFNEKLFF
TRBV5-1	NA	TRBJ1-4	NA	TGCGTCAGCAGCCTAGGAGTGAGGGAAAAACTGTTTTTT	CVSSLGVREKLFF
TRBV20-1	TRBD1	TRBJ2-5	NA	TGCAGTGTTAATGACAGGGAAAGAGAGACCCAGTACTTC	CSVNDRERETQYF
TRBV28	NA	TRBJ2-7	once	TGTGCCAGCAGCTCAGGGCCAGGGGCGGGCGAGCAGTACTTC	CASSSGPGAGEQYF
TRBV2	NA	TRBJ2-3	NA	TGTGCCAGCAGTGATCAGAGACTCTCCACAGATACGCAGTATTTT	CASSDQRLSTDTQYF
TRBV7-2	TRBD2	TRBJ2-1	once	TGTGCCAGCAGCCCGCGGGGACTAGTTTACAATGAGCAGTTCTTC	CASSPRGLVYNEQFF
TRBV6-5	NA	TRBJ1-1	once	TGTGCCAGCAGGGGAAGTCGGGGGTTCACTGAAGCTTTCTTT	CASRGSRGFTEAFF
TRBV23-1	TRBD1	TRBJ1-3	once	TGCGCCAGCAGTCACCTTAAACTACAGGGGGCGCTTGGAAACACCATATATTTT	CASSHLKLQGALGNTIYF
TRBV28	NA	TRBJ2-7	NA	TGTGCCAGCAGTTCCCGGTGGAGCTCCTACGAGCAGTACTTC	CASSSRWSSYEQYF
TRBV6-2/TRBV6-3	TRBD2	TRBJ2-1	NA	TGTGCCAGCAGCAACCCCTCTAGCGGGGTTAACAATGAGCAGTTCTTC	CASSNPSSGVNNEQFF
TRBV12-3/TRBV12-4	NA	TRBJ1-3	NA	TGTGCCAGCAGTTTTGCGCCGGGAAACACCATATATTTT	CASSFAPGNTIYF
TRBV12-3/TRBV12-4	NA	TRBJ2-1	NA	TGTGCCAGCAGCCTGACAGTCTACAATGAGCAGTTCTTC	CASSLTVYNEQFF
TRBV7-9	NA	TRBJ1-1	few	TGTGCCAGCAGCTACAGGAACACTGAAGCTTTCTTT	CASSYRNTEAFF
TRBV4-1	TRBD2	TRBJ2-2	NA	TGCGCCAGCAGCCGCCCGACTAGCGGGAGGGCGAACACCGGGGAGCTGTTTTTT	CASSRPTSGRANTGELFF
TRBV7-9	TRBD1	TRBJ1-2	NA	TGTGCCAGCAGCAGCCGGGACAGGGGAAATGGCTACACCTTC	CASSSRDRGNGYTF
TRBV3-1/TRBV3-2	NA	TRBJ1-2	NA	TGTGCCACCGCCGCCGGTGGCTATGGCTACACCTTC	CATAAGGYGYTF
TRBV12-3/TRBV12-4	NA	TRBJ1-2	NA	TGTGCCAGCAGTTTAGCGCTAGGTGACGGCTACACCTTC	CASSLALGDGYTF
TRBV7-3	TRBD2	TRBJ2-3	NA	TGTGCCAGCACCGCCGGGGGGAGGGCCACAGATACGCAGTATTTT	CASTAGGRATDTQYF
TRBV28	NA	TRBJ1-3	NA	TGTGCCAGCAGTCGGGGGTCTGGAAACACCATATATTTT	CASSRGSGNTIYF
TRBV6-5	NA	TRBJ1-2	NA	TGTGCCAGCAGTTGGGCGGGGGGGTATGGCTACACCTTC	CASSWAGGYGYTF
TRBV19	NA	TRBJ1-5	NA	TGTGCCAGTAGTATCCGAGGCGTTATTAGCAATCAGCCCCAGCATTTT	CASSIRGVISNQPQHF
TRBV19	NA	TRBJ2-7	NA	TGTGCCAGTAGTACCAACAGGGATCGCTACGAGCAGTACTTC	CASSTNRDRYEQYF
TRBV7-2	NA	TRBJ2-3	NA	TGTGCCAGCAGCTTAGTACCCAGAGGGGGGGCCAGGAATACGCAGTATTTT	CASSLVPRGGARNTQYF
TRBV28	NA	TRBJ1-4	NA	TGTGCCAGCAGTTTAGGTCAGAGGAATGAAAAACTGTTTTTT	CASSLGQRNEKLFF
TRBV6-2/TRBV6-3	TRBD2	TRBJ2-3	NA	TGTGCCAGCAGCCTGAGGACTAGCGGGGGCCCAAAATCGGGGGATACGCAGTATTTT	CASSLRTSGGPKSGDTQYF
TRBV19	NA	TRBJ1-4	NA	TGTGCCAGTAACCCCACGGAGGGGCTGGGTGAAAAACTGTTTTTT	CASNPTEGLGEKLFF
TRBV9	NA	TRBJ1-1	NA	TGTGCCAGCAGCCTCGAAACGGGGAGGAACACTGAAGCTTTCTTT	CASSLETGRNTEAFF
TRBV7-3	NA	TRBJ2-2	once	TGTGCCAGCAGCACGAAATCTCGGGGGACCGGGGAGCTGTTTTTT	CASSTKSRGTGELFF
TRBV27	TRBD2	TRBJ2-1	NA	TGTGCCAGCAGCCCAGAGGGACTAGCGAAGACATTGTCCTACAATGAGCAGTTCTTC	CASSPEGLAKTLSYNEQFF
TRBV6-2/TRBV6-3	TRBD1	TRBJ2-3	NA	TGTGCCAGCAGTTACAGCGCCTACAGGGGTACGCAGTATTTT	CASSYSAYRGTQYF
TRBV7-3	TRBD2	TRBJ2-2	once	TGTGCCAGCAGCCTCCGACTAGCGGGAGGGGACACCGGGGAGCTGTTTTTT	CASSLRLAGGDTGELFF
TRBV6-5	TRBD1	TRBJ1-2	NA	TGTGCCAGCAGTTCCTTCGACAGGGCAATGGGAGGCTACACCTTC	CASSSFDRAMGGYTF
TRBV6-1	TRBD2	TRBJ2-1	NA	TGTGCCAGCAGTGAAGCGCTAGCGGGGGGCTCCTCCTACAATGAGCAGTTCTTC	CASSEALAGGSSYNEQFF
TRBV6-2/TRBV6-3	TRBD1	TRBJ1-2	once	TGTGCCAGCAGTTACTTCGACAGGGCGGACTATGGCTACACCTTC	CASSYFDRADYGYTF